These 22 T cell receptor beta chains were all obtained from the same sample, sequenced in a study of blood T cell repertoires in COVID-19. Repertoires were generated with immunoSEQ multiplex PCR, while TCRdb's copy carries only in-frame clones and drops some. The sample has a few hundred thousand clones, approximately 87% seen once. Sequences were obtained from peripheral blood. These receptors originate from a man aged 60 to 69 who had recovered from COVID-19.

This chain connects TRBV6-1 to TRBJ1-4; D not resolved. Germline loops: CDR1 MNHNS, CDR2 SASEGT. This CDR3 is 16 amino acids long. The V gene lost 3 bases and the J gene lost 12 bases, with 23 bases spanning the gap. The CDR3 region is CASSDLSLAPTGELFF. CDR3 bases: TGTGCCAGCAGTGATTTAAGCTTGGCACCGACCGGGGAACTGTTTTTT.

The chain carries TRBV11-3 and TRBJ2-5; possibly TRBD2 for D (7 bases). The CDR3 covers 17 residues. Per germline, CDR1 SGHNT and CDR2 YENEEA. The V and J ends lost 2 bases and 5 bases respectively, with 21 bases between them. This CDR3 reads CASSLSASSGGLETQYF. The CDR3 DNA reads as TGTGCCAGCAGCTTAAGTGCATCGTCCGGGGGGCTGGAGACCCAGTACTTC.

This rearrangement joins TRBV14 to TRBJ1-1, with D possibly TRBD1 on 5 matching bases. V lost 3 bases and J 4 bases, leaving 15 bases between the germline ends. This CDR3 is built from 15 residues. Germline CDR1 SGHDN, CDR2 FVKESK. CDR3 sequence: CASSHSGLQGTEAFF. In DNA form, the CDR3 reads TGTGCCAGCAGCCATAGTGGTCTGCAGGGCACTGAAGCTTTCTTT.

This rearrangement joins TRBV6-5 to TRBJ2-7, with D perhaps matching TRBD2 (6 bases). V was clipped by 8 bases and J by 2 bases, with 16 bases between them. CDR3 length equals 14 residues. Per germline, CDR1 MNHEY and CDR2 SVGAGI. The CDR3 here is CASGLSGLPYEQYF. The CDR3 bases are TGTGCCAGCGGGCTAAGCGGGCTACCCTACGAGCAGTACTTC.

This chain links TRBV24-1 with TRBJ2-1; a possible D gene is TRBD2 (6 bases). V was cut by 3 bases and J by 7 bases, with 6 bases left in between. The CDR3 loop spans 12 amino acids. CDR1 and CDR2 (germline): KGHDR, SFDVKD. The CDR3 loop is CATSDAGNEQFF. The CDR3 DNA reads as TGTGCCACCAGTGATGCGGGGAATGAGCAGTTCTTC.

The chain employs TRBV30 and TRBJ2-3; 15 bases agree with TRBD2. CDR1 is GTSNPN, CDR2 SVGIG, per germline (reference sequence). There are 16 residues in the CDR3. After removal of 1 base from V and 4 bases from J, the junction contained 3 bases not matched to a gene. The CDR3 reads CAWSAGLAGGPDTQYF. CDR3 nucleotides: TGTGCCTGGAGTGCCGGACTAGCGGGAGGGCCAGATACGCAGTATTTT. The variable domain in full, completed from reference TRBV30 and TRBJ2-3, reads SQTIHQWPATLVQPVGSPLSLECTVEGTSNPNLYWYRQAAGRGLQLLFYSVGIGQISSEVPQNLSASRPQDRQFILSSKKLLLSDSGFYLCAWSAGLAGGPDTQYFGPGTRLTVL.

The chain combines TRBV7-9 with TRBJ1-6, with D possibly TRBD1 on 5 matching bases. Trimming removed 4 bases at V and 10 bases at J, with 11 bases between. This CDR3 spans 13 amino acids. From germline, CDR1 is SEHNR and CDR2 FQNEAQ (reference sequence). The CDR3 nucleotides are TGTGCCAGCAGCTGGCCAGGGCGATCACCCCTCCACTTT. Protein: CASSWPGRSPLHF.

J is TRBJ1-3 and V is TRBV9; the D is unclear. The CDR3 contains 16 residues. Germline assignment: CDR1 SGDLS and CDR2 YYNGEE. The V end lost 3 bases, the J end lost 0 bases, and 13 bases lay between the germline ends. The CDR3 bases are TGTGCCAGCAGCGCGACACCGGCCCTCTCTGGAAACACCATATATTTT. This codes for CASSATPALSGNTIYF.

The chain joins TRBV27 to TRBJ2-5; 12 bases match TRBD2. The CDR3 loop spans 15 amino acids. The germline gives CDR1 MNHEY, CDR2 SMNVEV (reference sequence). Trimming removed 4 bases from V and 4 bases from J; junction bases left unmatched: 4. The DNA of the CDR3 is TGTGCCAGCAGTTCCCTAGCGGGAGGGCGAGAGACCCAGTACTTC. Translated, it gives CASSSLAGGRETQYF.

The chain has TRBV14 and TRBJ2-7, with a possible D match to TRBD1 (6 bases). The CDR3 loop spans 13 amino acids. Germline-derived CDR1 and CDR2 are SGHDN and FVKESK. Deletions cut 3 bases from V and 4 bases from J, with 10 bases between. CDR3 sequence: CASSHQTGYEQYF. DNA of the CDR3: TGTGCCAGCAGCCACCAAACAGGGTACGAGCAGTACTTC.

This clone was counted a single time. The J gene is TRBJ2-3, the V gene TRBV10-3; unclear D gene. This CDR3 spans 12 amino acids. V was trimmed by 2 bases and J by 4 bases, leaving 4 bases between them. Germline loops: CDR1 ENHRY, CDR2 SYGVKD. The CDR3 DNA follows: TGTGCCATCAGTGAGACGGCAGATACGCAGTATTTT. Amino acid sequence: CAISETADTQYF.

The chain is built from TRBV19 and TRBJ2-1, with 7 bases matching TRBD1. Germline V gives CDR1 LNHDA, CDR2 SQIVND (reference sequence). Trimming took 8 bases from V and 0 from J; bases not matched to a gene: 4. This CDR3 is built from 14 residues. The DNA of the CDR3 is TGTGCCAGTGGACAGGCGAACTCCTACAATGAGCAGTTCTTC. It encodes CASGQANSYNEQFF. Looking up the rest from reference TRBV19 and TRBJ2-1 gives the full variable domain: DGGITQSPKYLFRKEGQNVTLSCEQNLNHDAMYWYRQDPGQGLRLIYYSQIVNDFQKGDIAEGYSVSREKKESFPLTVTSAQKNPTAFYLCASGQANSYNEQFFGPGTRLTVL.

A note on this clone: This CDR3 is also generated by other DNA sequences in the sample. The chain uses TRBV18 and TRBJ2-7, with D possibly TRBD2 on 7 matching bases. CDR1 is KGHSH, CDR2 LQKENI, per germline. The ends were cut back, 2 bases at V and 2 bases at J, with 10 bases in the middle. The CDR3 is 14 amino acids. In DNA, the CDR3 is TGTGCCAGCTCACCATGGGAGGGGGCCTACGAGCAGTACTTC. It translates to CASSPWEGAYEQYF.

The CDR3: CASRGRRTSGPTYEQYF. CDR3 nucleotide sequence: TGTGCCAGCAGGGGTAGACGGACTAGCGGGCCCACCTACGAGCAGTACTTC. This chain links TRBV2 with TRBJ2-7, with TRBD2 matching 11 bases. CDR1 and CDR2 (germline): SNHLY, FYNNEI. The CDR3 runs to 17 residues. V lost 6 bases, J lost 2 bases, and 12 bases stayed unmatched.

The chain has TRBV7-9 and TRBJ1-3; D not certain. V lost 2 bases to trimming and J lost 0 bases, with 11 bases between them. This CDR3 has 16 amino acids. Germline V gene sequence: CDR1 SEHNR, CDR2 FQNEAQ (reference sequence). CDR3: CASSLFSLSSGNTIYF. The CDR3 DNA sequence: TGTGCCAGCAGCTTATTTTCTTTGAGCTCTGGAAACACCATATATTTT.

CDR3 residues: CASSQQGHEQYF. CDR3 DNA sequence: TGTGCCAGCAGCCAACAGGGTCACGAGCAGTACTTC. The rearrangement uses TRBV7-8 and TRBJ2-7; tentatively, D is TRBD1 (6 bases). The CDR3 is 12 amino acids. Germline V gene data show CDR1 as SGHVS and CDR2 as FQNEAQ. Trimming removed 5 bases from V and 5 bases from J, with 10 bases in between.

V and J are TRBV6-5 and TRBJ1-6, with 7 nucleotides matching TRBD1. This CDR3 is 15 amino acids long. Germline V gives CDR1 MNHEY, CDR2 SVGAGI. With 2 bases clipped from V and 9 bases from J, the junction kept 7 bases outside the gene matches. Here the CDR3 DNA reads TGTGCCAGCAGTTACCGACAGGGAGCGAGTTCACCCCTCCACTTT. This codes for CASSYRQGASSPLHF.

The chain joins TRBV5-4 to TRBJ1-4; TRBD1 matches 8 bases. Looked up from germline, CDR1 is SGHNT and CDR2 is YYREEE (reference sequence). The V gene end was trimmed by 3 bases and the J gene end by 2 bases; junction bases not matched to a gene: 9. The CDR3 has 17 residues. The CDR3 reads CASSSLPRGPTNEKLFF. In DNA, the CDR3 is TGTGCCAGCAGCTCGCTTCCCAGGGGGCCGACTAATGAAAAACTGTTTTTT.

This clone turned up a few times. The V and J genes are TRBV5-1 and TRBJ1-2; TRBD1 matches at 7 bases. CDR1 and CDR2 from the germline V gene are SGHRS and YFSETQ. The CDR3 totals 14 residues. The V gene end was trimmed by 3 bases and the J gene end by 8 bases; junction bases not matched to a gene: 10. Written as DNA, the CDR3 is TGCGCCAGCAGCTACGGACAGGTTCAAGGAGGCTACACCTTC. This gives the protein CASSYGQVQGGYTF.

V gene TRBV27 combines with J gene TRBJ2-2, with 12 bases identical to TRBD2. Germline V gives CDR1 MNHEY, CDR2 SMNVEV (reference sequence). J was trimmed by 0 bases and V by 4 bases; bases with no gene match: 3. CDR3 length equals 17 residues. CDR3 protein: CASSSLAGGPNTGELFF. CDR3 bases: TGTGCCAGCAGTTCCCTAGCGGGAGGGCCGAACACCGGGGAGCTGTTTTTT.

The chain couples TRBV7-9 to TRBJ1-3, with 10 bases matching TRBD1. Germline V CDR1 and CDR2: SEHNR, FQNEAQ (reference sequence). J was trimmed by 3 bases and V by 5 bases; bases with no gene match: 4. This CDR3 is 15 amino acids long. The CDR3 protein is CASSPGQGVGNTIYF. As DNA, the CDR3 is TGTGCCAGCAGCCCTGGACAGGGGGTTGGAAACACCATATATTTT.

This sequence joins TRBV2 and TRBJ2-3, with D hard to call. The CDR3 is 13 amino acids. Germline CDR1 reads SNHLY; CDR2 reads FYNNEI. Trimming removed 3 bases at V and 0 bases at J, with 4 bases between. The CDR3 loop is CASSEESTDTQYF. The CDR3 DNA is TGTGCCAGCAGTGAGGAGAGCACAGATACGCAGTATTTT.